This TCR beta chain was captured in a study of response to subunit inactivated influenza vaccine. The CDR3 contains 13 residues. The germline CDR1 and CDR2 sequences are SQVTM and ANQGSEA. The V end lost 2 bases, the J end lost 0 bases, and 7 bases lay between the germline ends. Regarding the study as a whole: Seasonal influenza vaccination, on each occasion, was suggested by the authors to recruit few new T cells.

TCRdb reanalysed the RT-PCR reads using MiXCR and keeps one entry per CDR3 protein. Of 400,000 to 650,000 distinct CDR3 sequences in the sample, around 7.9% were seen once. This clonotype was detected a few times. Its target is not known. Source: PBMCs from blood, taken 23 months after vaccination. The TCR originated in a man aged 50-75 years who received an inactivated influenza vaccine. The chain carries TRBV29-1 and TRBJ2-5; perhaps D is TRBD1 or TRBD2 (5 bases each). CDR3 protein: CSVERGDQETQYF. CDR3 DNA: TGCAGCGTTGAAAGAGGGGACCAAGAGACCCAGTACTTC.